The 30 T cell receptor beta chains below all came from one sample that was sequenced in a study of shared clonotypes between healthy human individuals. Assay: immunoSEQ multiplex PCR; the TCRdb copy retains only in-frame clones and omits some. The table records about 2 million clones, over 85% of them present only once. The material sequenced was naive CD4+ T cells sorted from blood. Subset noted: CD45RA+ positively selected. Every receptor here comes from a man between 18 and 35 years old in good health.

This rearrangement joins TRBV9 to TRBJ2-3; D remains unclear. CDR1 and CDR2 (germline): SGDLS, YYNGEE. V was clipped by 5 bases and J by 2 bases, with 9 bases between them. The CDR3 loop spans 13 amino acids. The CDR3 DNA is TGTGCCAGCAGGACTGAAGCCACAGATACGCAGTATTTT. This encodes CASRTEATDTQYF.

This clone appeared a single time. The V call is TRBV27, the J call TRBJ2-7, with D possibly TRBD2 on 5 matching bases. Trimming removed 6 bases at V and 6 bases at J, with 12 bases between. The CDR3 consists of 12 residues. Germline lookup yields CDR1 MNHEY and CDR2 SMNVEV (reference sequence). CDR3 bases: TGTGCCAGCAGCTCCGGTCGGGGCGAGCAGTACTTC. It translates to CASSSGRGEQYF.

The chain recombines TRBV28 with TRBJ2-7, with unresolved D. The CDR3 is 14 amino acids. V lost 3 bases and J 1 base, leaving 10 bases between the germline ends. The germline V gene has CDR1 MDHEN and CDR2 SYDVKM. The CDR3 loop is CASSFSLGSYEQYF. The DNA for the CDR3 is TGTGCCAGCAGTTTTTCTCTGGGGTCCTACGAGCAGTACTTC. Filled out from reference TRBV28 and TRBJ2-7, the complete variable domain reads DVKVTQSSRYLVKRTGEKVFLECVQDMDHENMFWYRQDPGLGLRLIYFSYDVKMKEKGDIPEGYSVSREKKERFSLILESASTNQTSMYLCASSFSLGSYEQYFGPGTRLTVT.

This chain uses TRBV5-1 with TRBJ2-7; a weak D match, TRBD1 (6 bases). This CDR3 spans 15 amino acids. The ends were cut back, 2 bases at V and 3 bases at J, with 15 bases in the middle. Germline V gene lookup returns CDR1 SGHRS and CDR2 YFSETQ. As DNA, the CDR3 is TGCGCCAGCAGCTTCTCACAGGGTAACCTCTACGAGCAGTACTTC. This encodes CASSFSQGNLYEQYF.

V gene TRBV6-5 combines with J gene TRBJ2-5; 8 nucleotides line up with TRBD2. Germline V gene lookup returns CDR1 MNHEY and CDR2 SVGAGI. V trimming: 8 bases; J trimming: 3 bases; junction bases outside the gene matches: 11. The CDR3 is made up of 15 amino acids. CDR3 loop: CASVPAGVAKETQYF. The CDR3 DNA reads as TGTGCCAGCGTTCCAGCGGGGGTAGCCAAAGAGACCCAGTACTTC.

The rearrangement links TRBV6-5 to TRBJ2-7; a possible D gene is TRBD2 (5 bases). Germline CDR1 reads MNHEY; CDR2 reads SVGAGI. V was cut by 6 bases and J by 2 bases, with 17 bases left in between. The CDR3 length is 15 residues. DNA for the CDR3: TGTGCCAGCAGCCTAGAACCGGGGAGAGCCTACGAGCAGTACTTC. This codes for CASSLEPGRAYEQYF.

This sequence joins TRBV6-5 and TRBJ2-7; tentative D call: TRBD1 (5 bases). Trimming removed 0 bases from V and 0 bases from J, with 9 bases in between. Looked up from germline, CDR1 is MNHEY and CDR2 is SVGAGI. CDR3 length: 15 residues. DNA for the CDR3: TGTGCCAGCAGTTACTCGACAGTAGACTCCTACGAGCAGTACTTC. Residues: CASSYSTVDSYEQYF.

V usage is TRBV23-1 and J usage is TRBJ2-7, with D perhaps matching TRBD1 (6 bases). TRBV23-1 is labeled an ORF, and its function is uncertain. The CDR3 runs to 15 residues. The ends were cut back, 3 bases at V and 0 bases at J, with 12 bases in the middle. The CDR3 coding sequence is TGCGCCAGCAGTCATGGCGACAGGAGCTCCTACGAGCAGTACTTC. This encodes CASSHGDRSSYEQYF.

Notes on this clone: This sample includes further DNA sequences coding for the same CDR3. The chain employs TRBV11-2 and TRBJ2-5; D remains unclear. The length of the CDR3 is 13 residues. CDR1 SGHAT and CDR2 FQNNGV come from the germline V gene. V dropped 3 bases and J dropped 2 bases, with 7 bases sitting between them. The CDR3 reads CASSFGRQETQYF. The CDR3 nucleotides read TGTGCCAGCAGCTTCGGTCGACAAGAGACCCAGTACTTC.

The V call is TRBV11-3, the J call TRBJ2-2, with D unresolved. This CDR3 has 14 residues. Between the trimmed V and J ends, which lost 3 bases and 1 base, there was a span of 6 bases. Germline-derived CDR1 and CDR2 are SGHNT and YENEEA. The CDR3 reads CASSFGRNTGELFF. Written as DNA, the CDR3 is TGTGCCAGCAGCTTCGGCAGGAACACCGGGGAGCTGTTTTTT.

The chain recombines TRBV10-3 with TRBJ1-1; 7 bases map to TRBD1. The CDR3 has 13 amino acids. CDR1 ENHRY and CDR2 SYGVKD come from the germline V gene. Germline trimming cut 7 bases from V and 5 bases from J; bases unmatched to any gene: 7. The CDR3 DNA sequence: TGTGCCATCACCCAAGGACAGGCGACTGAAGCTTTCTTT. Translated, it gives CAITQGQATEAFF.

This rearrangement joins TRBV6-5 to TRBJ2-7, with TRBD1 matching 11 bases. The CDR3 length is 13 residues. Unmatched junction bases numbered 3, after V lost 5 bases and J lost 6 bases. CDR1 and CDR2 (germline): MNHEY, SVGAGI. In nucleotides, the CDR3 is TGTGCCAGCAGTCGGGGACAGGGGGGCGAGCAGTACTTC. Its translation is CASSRGQGGEQYF.

CDR3 residues: CASSGRGLDGELFF. CDR3 nucleotides: TGTGCCAGCTCCGGACGGGGGCTTGACGGGGAGCTGTTTTTT. This sequence joins TRBV18 and TRBJ2-2, with D perhaps given as TRBD1 or TRBD2 (6 bases each). Looked up from germline, CDR1 is KGHSH and CDR2 is LQKENI. Trimming removed 6 bases from V and 7 bases from J, with 15 bases in between. CDR3 length equals 14 residues.

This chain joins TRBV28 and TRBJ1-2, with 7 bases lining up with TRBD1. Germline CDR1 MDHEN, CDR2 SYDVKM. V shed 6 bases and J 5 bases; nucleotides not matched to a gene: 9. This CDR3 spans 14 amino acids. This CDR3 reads CASRSPTGLYGYTF. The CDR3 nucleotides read TGTGCCAGCAGGTCCCCGACAGGGTTGTATGGCTACACCTTC.

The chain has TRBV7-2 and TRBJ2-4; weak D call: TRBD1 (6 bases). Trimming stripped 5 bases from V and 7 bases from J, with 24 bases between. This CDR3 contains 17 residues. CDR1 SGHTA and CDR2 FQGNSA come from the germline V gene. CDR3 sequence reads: CASSPSAGTKLFNIQYF. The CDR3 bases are TGTGCCAGCAGCCCGTCGGCCGGGACAAAGTTGTTTAACATTCAGTACTTC.

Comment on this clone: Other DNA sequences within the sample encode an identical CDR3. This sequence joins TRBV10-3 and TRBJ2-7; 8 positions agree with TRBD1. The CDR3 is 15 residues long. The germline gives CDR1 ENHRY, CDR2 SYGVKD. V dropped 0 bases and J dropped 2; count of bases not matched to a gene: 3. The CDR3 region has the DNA TGTGCCATCAGTGAGTCAGGACAGGGTCCCTACGAGCAGTACTTC. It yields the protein CAISESGQGPYEQYF.

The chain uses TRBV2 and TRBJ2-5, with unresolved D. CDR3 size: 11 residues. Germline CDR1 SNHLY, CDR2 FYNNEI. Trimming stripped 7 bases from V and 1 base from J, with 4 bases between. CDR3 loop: CASTAQETQYF. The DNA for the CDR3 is TGTGCCAGCACGGCCCAAGAGACCCAGTACTTC.

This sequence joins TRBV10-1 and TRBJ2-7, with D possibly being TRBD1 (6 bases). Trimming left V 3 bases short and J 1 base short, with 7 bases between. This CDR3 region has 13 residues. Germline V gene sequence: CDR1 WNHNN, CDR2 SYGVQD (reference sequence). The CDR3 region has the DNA TGCGCCAGCAGTGACCAGGGGTCCTACGAGCAGTACTTC. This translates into CASSDQGSYEQYF.

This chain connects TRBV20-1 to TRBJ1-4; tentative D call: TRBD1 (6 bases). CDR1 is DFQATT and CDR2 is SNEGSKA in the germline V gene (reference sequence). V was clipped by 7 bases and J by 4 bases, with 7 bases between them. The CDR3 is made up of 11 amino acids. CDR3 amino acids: CSGTDNEKLFF. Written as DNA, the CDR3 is TGCAGTGGGACAGATAATGAAAAACTGTTTTTT.

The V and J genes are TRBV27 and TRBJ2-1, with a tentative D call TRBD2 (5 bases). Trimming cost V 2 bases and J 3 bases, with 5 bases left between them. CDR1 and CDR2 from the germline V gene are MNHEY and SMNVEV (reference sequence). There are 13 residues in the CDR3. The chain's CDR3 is CASSLAGYNEQFF. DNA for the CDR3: TGTGCCAGCAGTTTAGCGGGCTACAATGAGCAGTTCTTC.

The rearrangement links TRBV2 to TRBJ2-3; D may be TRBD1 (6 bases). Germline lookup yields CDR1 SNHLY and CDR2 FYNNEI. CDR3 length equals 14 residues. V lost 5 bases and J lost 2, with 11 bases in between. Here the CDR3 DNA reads TGTGCCAGCAGTTGGACAGAAGACACAGATACGCAGTATTTT. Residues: CASSWTEDTDTQYF.

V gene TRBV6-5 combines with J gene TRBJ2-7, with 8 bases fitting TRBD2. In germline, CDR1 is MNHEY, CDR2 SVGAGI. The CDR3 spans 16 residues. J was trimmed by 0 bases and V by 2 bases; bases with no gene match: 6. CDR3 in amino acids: CASSYRLAQSSYEQYF. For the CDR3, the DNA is TGTGCCAGCAGTTACCGACTAGCGCAGAGCTCCTACGAGCAGTACTTC.

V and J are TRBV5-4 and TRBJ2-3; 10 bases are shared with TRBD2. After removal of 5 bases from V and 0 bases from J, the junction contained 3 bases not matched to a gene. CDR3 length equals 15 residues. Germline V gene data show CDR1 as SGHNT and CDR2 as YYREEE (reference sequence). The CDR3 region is CASRKTSGSTDTQYF. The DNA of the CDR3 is TGTGCCAGCAGGAAGACTAGCGGGAGCACAGATACGCAGTATTTT.

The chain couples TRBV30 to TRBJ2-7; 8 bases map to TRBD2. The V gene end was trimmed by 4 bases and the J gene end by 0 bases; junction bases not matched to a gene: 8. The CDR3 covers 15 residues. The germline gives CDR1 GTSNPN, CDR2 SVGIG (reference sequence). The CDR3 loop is CAWIPPLAGSYEQYF. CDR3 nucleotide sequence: TGTGCCTGGATCCCACCGCTAGCGGGCTCCTACGAGCAGTACTTC.

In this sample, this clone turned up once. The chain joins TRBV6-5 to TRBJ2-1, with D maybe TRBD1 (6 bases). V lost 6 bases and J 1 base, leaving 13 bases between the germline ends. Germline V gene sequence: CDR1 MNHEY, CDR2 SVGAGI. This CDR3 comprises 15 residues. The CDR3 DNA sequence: TGTGCCAGCAGCCCGACAGGCGGATCCTACAATGAGCAGTTCTTC. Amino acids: CASSPTGGSYNEQFF.

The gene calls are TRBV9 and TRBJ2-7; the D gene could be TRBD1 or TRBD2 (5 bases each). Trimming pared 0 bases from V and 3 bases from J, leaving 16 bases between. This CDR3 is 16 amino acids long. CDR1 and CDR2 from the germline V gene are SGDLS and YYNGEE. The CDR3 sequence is CASSVERGVQDYEQYF. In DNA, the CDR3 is TGTGCCAGCAGCGTAGAAAGAGGGGTCCAGGACTACGAGCAGTACTTC.

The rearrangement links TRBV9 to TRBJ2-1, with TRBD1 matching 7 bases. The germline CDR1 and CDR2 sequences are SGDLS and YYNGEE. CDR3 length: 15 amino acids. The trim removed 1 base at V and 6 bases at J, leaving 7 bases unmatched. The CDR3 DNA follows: TGTGCCAGCAGCGTACTAACAGGGGTGGTCAATGAGCAGTTCTTC. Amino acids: CASSVLTGVVNEQFF. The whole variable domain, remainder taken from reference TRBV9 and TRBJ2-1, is DSGVTQTPKHLITATGQRVTLRCSPRSGDLSVYWYQQSLDQGLQFLIQYYNGEERAKGNILERFSAQQFPDLHSELNLSSLELGDSALYFCASSVLTGVVNEQFFGPGTRLTVL.

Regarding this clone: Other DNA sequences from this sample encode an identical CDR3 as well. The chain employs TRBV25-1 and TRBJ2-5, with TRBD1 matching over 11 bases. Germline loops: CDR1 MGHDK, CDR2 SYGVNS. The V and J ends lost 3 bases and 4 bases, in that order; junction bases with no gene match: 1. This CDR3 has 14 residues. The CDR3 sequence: CASSEGQGVETQYF. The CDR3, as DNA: TGTGCCAGCAGTGAGGGACAGGGGGTAGAGACCCAGTACTTC.

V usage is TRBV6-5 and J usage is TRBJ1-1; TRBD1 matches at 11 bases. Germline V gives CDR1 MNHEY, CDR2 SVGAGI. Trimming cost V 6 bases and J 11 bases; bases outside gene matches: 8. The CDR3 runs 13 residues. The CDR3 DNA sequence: TGTGCCAGCAGCCGAGGACAGGGGGCTTACGCTTTCTTT. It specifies CASSRGQGAYAFF.

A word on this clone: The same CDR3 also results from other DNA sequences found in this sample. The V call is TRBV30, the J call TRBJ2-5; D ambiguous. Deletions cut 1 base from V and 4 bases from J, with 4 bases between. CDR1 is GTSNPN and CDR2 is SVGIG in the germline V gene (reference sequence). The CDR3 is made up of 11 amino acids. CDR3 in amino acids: CAWSGGETQYF. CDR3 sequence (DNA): TGTGCCTGGAGTGGAGGAGAGACCCAGTACTTC.